Described below is a single TCR beta chain sequence and its context. Antigen: not known. TCRdb reprocessed the reads via MiXCR and lists one record per CDR3 protein. The repertoire holds some 940,000 distinct CDR3 sequences, with around 30% as singletons. Trimming cost V 2 bases and J 4 bases, with 17 bases left between them. CDR1 and CDR2 from the germline V gene are MNHEY and SMNVEV (reference sequence). The CDR3 has 16 residues. The data originate from a study of T cell repertoires in cytomegalovirus infection. Turning to the study itself: Epitope selection comprised recently identified HLA-C-restricted CMV epitopes and well-studied HLA-B-restricted CMV epitopes.

Study-level results: Based on cumulative public TCR beta family frequency, carriers of CMV plus the relevant HLA were identified.

The sequence derives from a human donor in good health (CMV status not recorded). Some clones in this sample may be carry-over from other donors' samples. The chain has TRBV27 and TRBJ1-2; D is unresolved. The sample consisted of cultured CD8+ T cells from PBMCs, taken from culture after CMV antigen stimulation. The CDR3 is CASSLRRVMGIYGYTF. CDR3 DNA sequence: TGTGCCAGCAGTTTACGGCGGGTGATGGGGATCTATGGCTACACCTTC.